The 17 T cell receptor beta chains reported below all come from one sample, sequenced in a study of shared clonotypes between healthy human individuals. CD8 cells classed as naive were CD45RO-negative and positively selected for CCR7, excluding terminally differentiated effector memory CD45RA+ cells. Method: immunoSEQ multiplex PCR; TCRdb's copy keeps in-frame clones and lacks some. The table has 2 million to 2.5 million clones, about 92% seen once; the top ten hold approximately 1.7%. Sequencing was done on a sample of naive CD8+ T cells from PBMCs. Receptor source: a man between 18 and 29 years old in good health. Some clones in this sample may be carry-over from other donors' samples.

This clone showed up just once. The gene calls are TRBV7-9 and TRBJ2-5, with 8 bases fitting TRBD2. Germline V CDR1 and CDR2: SEHNR, FQNEAQ (reference sequence). The CDR3 contains 17 residues. The V and J ends lost 5 bases and 4 bases, in that order; junction bases with no gene match: 15. In DNA, the CDR3 is TGTGCCAGCAGCCCCGGCCCGTTTGAGCGGGAGAGAGAGACCCAGTACTTC. Residues: CASSPGPFERERETQYF.

The V call is TRBV15, the J call TRBJ2-3; D unclear. CDR1 and CDR2 (germline): LNHNV, YYDKDF (reference sequence). Trimming stripped 1 base from V and 4 bases from J, with 12 bases between. The CDR3 covers 15 residues. The CDR3 sequence: CATSRGTNRADTQYF. In nucleotides, the CDR3 is TGTGCCACCAGCAGAGGCACCAATCGGGCAGATACGCAGTATTTT.

In regard to this clone: The sample holds other DNA sequences that translate to the same CDR3. The chain combines TRBV2 with TRBJ1-4; no reliable D call. Germline V gene data show CDR1 as SNHLY and CDR2 as FYNNEI. The CDR3 covers 15 residues. V lost 1 base and J lost 0, with 6 bases in between. The CDR3 sequence is CASSEGRATNEKLFF. For the CDR3, the DNA is TGTGCCAGCAGTGAAGGGCGTGCAACTAATGAAAAACTGTTTTTT.

The gene calls are TRBV29-1 and TRBJ2-7; 9 nucleotides align to TRBD1. CDR1 and CDR2 from the germline V gene are SQVTM and ANQGSEA. The CDR3 spans 15 residues. Unmatched junction bases numbered 12, after V lost 6 bases and J lost 3 bases. As DNA, the CDR3 is TGCAGCGTCGTACTGCCGGGACAGGGCTTCTACGAGCAGTACTTC. It encodes CSVVLPGQGFYEQYF.

As for this clone: A much larger clone lies a single base off, so this may be a read error. Additional DNA sequences in this sample encode the identical CDR3. The rearrangement links TRBV5-5 to TRBJ2-2; D is unclear. V was pared by 2 bases and J by 4 bases, with 0 bases between. The length of the CDR3 is 11 residues. Germline CDR1 reads SGHKS; CDR2 reads YYEKEE (reference sequence). In DNA, the CDR3 is TGTGCCAGCAGCTTCACCGGGGAGCTGTTTTTT. It translates to CASSFTGELFF. The variable domain in full, completed from reference TRBV5-5 and TRBJ2-2, reads DAGVTQSPTHLIKTRGQQVTLRCSPISGHKSVSWYQQVLGQGPQFIFQYYEKEERGRGNFPDRFSARQFPNYSSELNVNALLLGDSALYLCASSFTGELFFGEGSRLTVL.

The chain is built from TRBV5-1 and TRBJ1-4; TRBD1 is a possible D gene (6 bases). This CDR3 is built from 16 residues. V was cut by 0 bases and J by 2 bases, with 11 bases left in between. The germline CDR1 and CDR2 sequences are SGHRS and YFSETQ. The CDR3 DNA is TGCGCCAGCAGCTTGGGAGGGGGAGACACTAATGAAAAACTGTTTTTT. Protein sequence: CASSLGGGDTNEKLFF.

The DNA for the CDR3 is TGTGCCAGCACCCCTACTAGCGGGAGTGGAGAGACCCAGTACTTC. It codes for CASTPTSGSGETQYF. V is TRBV9 and J is TRBJ2-5, with 11 bases that match TRBD2. Per germline, CDR1 SGDLS and CDR2 YYNGEE. CDR3 length equals 15 residues. V shed 6 bases, J shed 4 bases, and the junction held 8 bases outside the gene matches.

V is TRBV13 and J is TRBJ1-5; D may be TRBD1 (5 bases). This CDR3 has 14 residues. V dropped 4 bases and J dropped 2 bases, with 9 bases sitting between them. The germline gives CDR1 PRHDT, CDR2 FYEKMQ (reference sequence). CDR3 DNA sequence: TGTGCCAGCAGCTGGGGCAGGGGCAATCAGCCCCAGCATTTT. Amino acid sequence: CASSWGRGNQPQHF. Looking up the rest from reference TRBV13 and TRBJ1-5 gives the full variable domain: AAGVIQSPRHLIKEKRETATLKCYPIPRHDTVYWYQQGPGQDPQFLISFYEKMQSDKGSIPDRFSAQQFSDYHSELNMSSLELGDSALYFCASSWGRGNQPQHFGDGTRLSIL.

This CDR3 is CASSSTSGRSDEQYF. The CDR3 nucleotides are TGTGCCAGCAGCTCGACAAGCGGGAGGTCTGACGAGCAGTACTTC. The rearrangement links TRBV5-4 to TRBJ2-7, with 9 positions matching TRBD2. The germline gives CDR1 SGHNT, CDR2 YYREEE (reference sequence). Trimming cost V 3 bases and J 5 bases; bases outside gene matches: 9. The CDR3 covers 15 residues.

V usage is TRBV4-3 and J usage is TRBJ1-5; D uncertain. Germline loops: CDR1 LGHNA, CDR2 YSLEER. CDR3 length: 14 residues. Trimming removed 4 bases from V and 0 bases from J, with 7 bases in between. This chain's CDR3 is CASSPDYSNQPQHF. CDR3 in DNA: TGCGCCAGCAGCCCTGATTATAGCAATCAGCCCCAGCATTTT.

V and J are TRBV14 and TRBJ2-7; 7 positions match TRBD1. Looked up from germline, CDR1 is SGHDN and CDR2 is FVKESK. This CDR3 is built from 15 residues. With V trimmed by 2 bases and J by 0 bases, 4 bases remained unmatched. CDR3: CASSQRQGNSYEQYF. CDR3 DNA: TGTGCCAGCAGCCAAAGACAGGGTAACTCCTACGAGCAGTACTTC.

The chain links TRBV28 to TRBJ2-7, with 11 bases identical to TRBD1. After removal of 8 bases from V and 6 bases from J, the junction contained 9 bases not matched to a gene. Looked up from germline, CDR1 is MDHEN and CDR2 is SYDVKM. This CDR3 region has 14 residues. The CDR3 loop is CASALDRGRREQYF. CDR3 DNA sequence: TGTGCCAGCGCCCTGGACAGGGGGCGCCGCGAGCAGTACTTC.

With regard to this clone: Different DNA sequences within this sample yield the same CDR3. The V and J genes are TRBV6-6 and TRBJ1-1; D possibly corresponds to TRBD1 (6 bases). With 0 bases removed from V and 1 base from J, the gap between germline ends came to 9 bases. Germline V gives CDR1 MNHNY, CDR2 SVGAGI (reference sequence). CDR3 length: 15 amino acids. The chain's CDR3 is CASSYSRGGNTEAFF. CDR3 bases: TGTGCCAGCAGTTACTCGAGAGGGGGGAACACTGAAGCTTTCTTT.

The chain combines TRBV28 with TRBJ1-5; 10 bases align to TRBD1. The junction had 4 bases not matched to a gene; V was cut back by 5 bases and J by 6 bases. Germline V gene sequence: CDR1 MDHEN, CDR2 SYDVKM. This CDR3 contains 14 residues. The CDR3 DNA is TGTGCCAGCAGTGGAGACAGGGGGCTTCAGCCCCAGCATTTT. Its translation is CASSGDRGLQPQHF. Full variable domain (missing parts from reference TRBV28 and TRBJ1-5): DVKVTQSSRYLVKRTGEKVFLECVQDMDHENMFWYRQDPGLGLRLIYFSYDVKMKEKGDIPEGYSVSREKKERFSLILESASTNQTSMYLCASSGDRGLQPQHFGDGTRLSIL.

The CDR3 nucleotides read TGTGCCAGCAGCTCCGGGACAGATGGTAACTATGGCTACACCTTC. It specifies CASSSGTDGNYGYTF. The V call is TRBV28, the J call TRBJ1-2, with 7 positions matching TRBD1. The V gene's germline CDR1 is MDHEN and CDR2 SYDVKM. Trimming at V came to 6 bases and at J to 1 base, leaving 8 bases not matched to a gene. The CDR3 has 15 amino acids.

J is TRBJ1-5 and V is TRBV19; tentative D call: TRBD1 (5 bases). Per germline, CDR1 LNHDA and CDR2 SQIVND (reference sequence). The CDR3 contains 15 residues. Trimming removed 4 bases from V and 5 bases from J, with 15 bases in between. CDR3 coding DNA: TGTGCCAGTAGTAAGGCAGGGAAGCTTTATCAGCCCCAGCATTTT. Encoded protein: CASSKAGKLYQPQHF. The full variable domain, in which reference TRBV19 and TRBJ1-5 provide the parts outside the CDR3, is DGGITQSPKYLFRKEGQNVTLSCEQNLNHDAMYWYRQDPGQGLRLIYYSQIVNDFQKGDIAEGYSVSREKKESFPLTVTSAQKNPTAFYLCASSKAGKLYQPQHFGDGTRLSIL.

Notes on this clone: Other nucleotide sequences in the sample specify the same CDR3. The rearrangement uses TRBV5-1 and TRBJ2-7, with 8 bases identical to TRBD1. Germline lookup yields CDR1 SGHRS and CDR2 YFSETQ. The CDR3 sequence is 14 residues long. V lost 1 base to trimming and J lost 2 bases; unmatched junction nucleotides: 2. CDR3 sequence reads: CASSLSTGAYEQYF. The CDR3 DNA sequence: TGCGCCAGCAGCTTGTCGACAGGGGCCTACGAGCAGTACTTC.